These 9 T cell receptor beta chains were sequenced from one sample in a study of Ad26.COV2.S vaccination and SARS-CoV-2 variants. Treatment of the sample: 15 to 20 received Ad26.COV2.S at low or high dose, single or two shots; several received placebo; per-sample allocation not given. Samples were taken on day 63 after the first vaccine or placebo injection. Data came from immunoSEQ multiplex PCR; TCRdb stores just in-frame clones and leaves some out. The repertoire consists of some 350,000 clones, with 85% occurring once and the leading ten covering roughly 3.1%. The sample in question was peripheral blood, obtained in a trial of Ad26.COV2.S vaccine versus placebo. The receptor set was obtained from a person aged 18-60 years who received the Ad26.COV2.S COVID-19 vaccine or a placebo.

The V gene is TRBV3-1 (or the pseudogene TRBV3-2), the J gene TRBJ2-1, with TRBD2 matching 9 bases. With V trimmed by 3 bases and J by 9 bases, 3 bases remained unmatched. The CDR3 length is 13 residues. Germline V gene data show CDR1 as LGHDT and CDR2 as YNNKEL (reference sequence). CDR3 bases: TGTGCCAGCAGCCAGAATAGCGGGGGTGAGCAGTTCTTC. Its protein is CASSQNSGGEQFF.

CDR3 sequence (DNA): TGTGCCAGCAGCTTAGAAGCGGGGGCTGAGTATGGCTACACCTTC. It yields the protein CASSLEAGAEYGYTF. This rearrangement joins TRBV11-2 to TRBJ1-2, with D tentatively TRBD1 (6 bases). V was shortened by 0 bases and J by 5 bases, with 13 bases between the two germline ends. Per the germline V gene, CDR1 is SGHAT and CDR2 is FQNNGV. The CDR3 contains 15 residues. The variable domain in full, completed from reference TRBV11-2 and TRBJ1-2, reads EAGVAQSPRYKIIEKRQSVAFWCNPISGHATLYWYQQILGQGPKLLIQFQNNGVVDDSQLPKDRFSAERLKGVDSTLKIQPAKLEDSAVYLCASSLEAGAEYGYTFGSGTRLTVV.

This chain connects TRBV11-2 to TRBJ2-4; D is unclear. Germline V CDR1 and CDR2: SGHAT, FQNNGV. This CDR3 region has 15 residues. Trimming cost V 1 base and J 0 bases, with 7 bases left between them. In DNA, the CDR3 is TGTGCCAGCAGCTTAGGCGGCGGAGCCAAAAACATTCAGTACTTC. Amino acids: CASSLGGGAKNIQYF.

The chain combines TRBV3-1 (or the pseudogene TRBV3-2) with TRBJ1-1, with TRBD1 matching 7 bases. This CDR3 is built from 14 residues. The ends lost 1 base at V and 4 bases at J; junction bases unmatched: 3. Germline V gene data show CDR1 as LGHDT and CDR2 as YNNKEL (reference sequence). The DNA of the CDR3 is TGTGCCAGCAGCCAAGGACAGGGCTCCACTGAAGCTTTCTTT. It yields the protein CASSQGQGSTEAFF.

The genes are TRBV12-5 and TRBJ1-5; a possible D gene is TRBD1 (5 bases). The V end was cut by 6 bases, the J end by 3 bases, with 15 bases between. The length of the CDR3 is 15 residues. Germline loops: CDR1 LGHNT, CDR2 FRNRAP. DNA for the CDR3: TGTGCTAGTGGCCGAGGGACGGGAAACAATCAGCCCCAGCATTTT. Translating gives CASGRGTGNNQPQHF.

There are a few counts of this clone. The chain recombines TRBV21-1 with TRBJ1-5. TRBV21-1 is an annotated pseudogene. The CDR3 runs to 15 residues. CDR3: CASSKKGDRHQPQHF. CDR3 DNA: TGTGCCAGCAGCAAAAAAGGTGACCGCCATCAGCCCCAGCATTTT.

The chain links TRBV4-3 to TRBJ2-1; D not resolved. Trimming left V 2 bases short and J 9 bases short, with 14 bases between. The V gene's germline CDR1 is LGHNA and CDR2 YSLEER. The CDR3 covers 14 residues. Here the CDR3 reads CASSQSRIAGEQFF. CDR3 DNA: TGCGCCAGCAGCCAATCCCGAATAGCAGGTGAGCAGTTCTTC.

This clone was counted once. The chain joins TRBV4-1 to TRBJ1-6; D is ambiguous. The V gene lost 4 bases and the J gene lost 15 bases, with 16 bases spanning the gap. This CDR3 is 13 amino acids long. Per germline, CDR1 MGHRA and CDR2 YSYEKL. Written as DNA, the CDR3 is TGCGCCAGCAGCCCTCTGGGGTCGGCGGGCCTCCACTTT. Amino acids: CASSPLGSAGLHF.

V usage is TRBV7-9 and J usage is TRBJ1-2, with no clear D. The CDR3 is made up of 13 amino acids. The V gene's germline CDR1 is SEHNR and CDR2 FQNEAQ (reference sequence). Trimming shortened V by 5 bases and J by 5 bases, and 12 bases separated the two germline ends. The CDR3 nucleotides read TGTGCCAGCAGCCCGCCTCTATTATATGGCTACACCTTC. As protein: CASSPPLLYGYTF.